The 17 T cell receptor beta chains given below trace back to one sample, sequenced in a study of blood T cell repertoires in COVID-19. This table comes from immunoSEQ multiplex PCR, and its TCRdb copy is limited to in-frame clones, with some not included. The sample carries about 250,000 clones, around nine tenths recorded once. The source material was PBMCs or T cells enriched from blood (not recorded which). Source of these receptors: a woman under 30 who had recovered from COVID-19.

CDR3 coding DNA: TGTGCCAGCAGTCAGCTAACCGGGACAGGGGCCGTCGAGCAGTACTTC. It encodes CASSQLTGTGAVEQYF. The chain carries TRBV27 and TRBJ2-7; 10 positions match TRBD1. This CDR3 spans 16 amino acids. V lost 5 bases and J lost 6; bases outside the gene matches: 13. CDR1 MNHEY and CDR2 SMNVEV come from the germline V gene (reference sequence).

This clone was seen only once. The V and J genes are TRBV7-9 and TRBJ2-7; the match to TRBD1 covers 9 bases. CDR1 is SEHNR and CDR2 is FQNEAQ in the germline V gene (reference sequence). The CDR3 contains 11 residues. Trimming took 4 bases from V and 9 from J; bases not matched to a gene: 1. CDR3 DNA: TGTGCCAGCAGCTCGGGACAGGGGCAGTACTTC. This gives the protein CASSSGQGQYF.

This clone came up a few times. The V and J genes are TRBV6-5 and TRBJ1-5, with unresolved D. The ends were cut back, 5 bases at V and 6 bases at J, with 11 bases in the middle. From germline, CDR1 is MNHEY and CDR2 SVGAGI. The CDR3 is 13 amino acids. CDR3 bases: TGTGCCAGCAGTCCCCCAGTTGTTCAGCCCCAGCATTTT. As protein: CASSPPVVQPQHF.

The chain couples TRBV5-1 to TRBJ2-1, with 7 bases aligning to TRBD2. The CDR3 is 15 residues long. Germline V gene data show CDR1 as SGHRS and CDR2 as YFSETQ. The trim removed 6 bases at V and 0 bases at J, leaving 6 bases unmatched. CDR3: CASTREEVSYNEQFF. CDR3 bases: TGCGCCAGCACCCGGGAGGAGGTCTCCTACAATGAGCAGTTCTTC. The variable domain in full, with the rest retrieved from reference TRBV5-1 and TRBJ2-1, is KAGVTQTPRYLIKTRGQQVTLSCSPISGHRSVSWYQQTPGQGLQFLFEYFSETQRNKGNFPGRFSGRQFSNSRSEMNVSTLELGDSALYLCASTREEVSYNEQFFGPGTRLTVL.

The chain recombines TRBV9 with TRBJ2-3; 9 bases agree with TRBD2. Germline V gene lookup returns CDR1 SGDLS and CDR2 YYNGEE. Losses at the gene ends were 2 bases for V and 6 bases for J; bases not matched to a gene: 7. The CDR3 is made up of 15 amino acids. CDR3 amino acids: CASSVRRGGPDTQYF. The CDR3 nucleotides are TGTGCCAGCAGCGTTCGGCGGGGGGGCCCTGATACGCAGTATTTT.

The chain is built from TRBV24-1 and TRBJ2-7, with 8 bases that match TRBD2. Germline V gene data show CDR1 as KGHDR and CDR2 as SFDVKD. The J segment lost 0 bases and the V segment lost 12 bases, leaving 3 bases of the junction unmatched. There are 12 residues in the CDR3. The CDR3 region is CAVGTSSYEQYF. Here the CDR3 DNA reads TGTGCCGTCGGGACTAGCTCCTACGAGCAGTACTTC.

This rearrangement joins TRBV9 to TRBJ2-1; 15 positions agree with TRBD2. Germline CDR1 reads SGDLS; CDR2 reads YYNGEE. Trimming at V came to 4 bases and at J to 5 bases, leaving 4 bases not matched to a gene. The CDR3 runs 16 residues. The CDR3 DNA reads TGTGCCAGCAGCTTCGGGACTAGCGGGGGGAACAATGAGCAGTTCTTC. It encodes CASSFGTSGGNNEQFF.

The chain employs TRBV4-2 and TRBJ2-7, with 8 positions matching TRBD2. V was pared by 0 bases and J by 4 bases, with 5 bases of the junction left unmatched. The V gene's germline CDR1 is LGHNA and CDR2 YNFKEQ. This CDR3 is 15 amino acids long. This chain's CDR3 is CASSQDGGAPYEQYF. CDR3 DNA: TGTGCCAGCAGCCAAGACGGGGGGGCACCGTACGAGCAGTACTTC.

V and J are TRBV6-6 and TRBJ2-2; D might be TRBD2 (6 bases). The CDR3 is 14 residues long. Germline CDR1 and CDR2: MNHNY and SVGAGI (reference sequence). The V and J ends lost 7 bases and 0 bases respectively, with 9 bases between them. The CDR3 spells CASMGGANTGELFF. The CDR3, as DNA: TGTGCCAGCATGGGCGGGGCGAACACCGGGGAGCTGTTTTTT.

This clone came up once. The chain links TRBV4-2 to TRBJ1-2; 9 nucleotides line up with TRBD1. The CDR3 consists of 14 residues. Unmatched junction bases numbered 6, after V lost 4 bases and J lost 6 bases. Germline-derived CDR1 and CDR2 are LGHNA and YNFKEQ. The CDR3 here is CASSRRQGDNGYTF. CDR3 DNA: TGTGCCAGCAGCCGGCGACAGGGGGATAATGGCTACACCTTC.

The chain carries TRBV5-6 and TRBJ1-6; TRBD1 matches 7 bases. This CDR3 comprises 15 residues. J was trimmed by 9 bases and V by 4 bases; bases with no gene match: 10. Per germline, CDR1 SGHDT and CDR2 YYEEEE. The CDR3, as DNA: TGTGCCAGCAGCCACTTTGACAGGGATAGTTCACCCCTCCACTTT. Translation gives CASSHFDRDSSPLHF.

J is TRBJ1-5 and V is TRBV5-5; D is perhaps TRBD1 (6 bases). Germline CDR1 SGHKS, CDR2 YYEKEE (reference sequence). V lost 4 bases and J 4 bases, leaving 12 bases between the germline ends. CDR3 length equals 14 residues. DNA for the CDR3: TGTGCCAGCAGCCCAGCTACAGGGAATCAGCCCCAGCATTTT. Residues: CASSPATGNQPQHF.

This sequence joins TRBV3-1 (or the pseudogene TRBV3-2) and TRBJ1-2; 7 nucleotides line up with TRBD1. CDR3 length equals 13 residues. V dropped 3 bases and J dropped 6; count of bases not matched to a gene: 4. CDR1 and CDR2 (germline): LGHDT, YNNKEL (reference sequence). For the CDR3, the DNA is TGTGCCAGCAGCCATGACGACAGGGATGGCTACACCTTC. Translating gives CASSHDDRDGYTF.

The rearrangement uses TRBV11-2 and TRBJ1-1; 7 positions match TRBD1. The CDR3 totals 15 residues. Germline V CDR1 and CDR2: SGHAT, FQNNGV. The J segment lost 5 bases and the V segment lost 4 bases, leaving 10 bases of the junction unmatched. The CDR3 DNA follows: TGTGCCAGCAGCTCCAACAGGGGATTTGGGACTGAAGCTTTCTTT. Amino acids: CASSSNRGFGTEAFF.

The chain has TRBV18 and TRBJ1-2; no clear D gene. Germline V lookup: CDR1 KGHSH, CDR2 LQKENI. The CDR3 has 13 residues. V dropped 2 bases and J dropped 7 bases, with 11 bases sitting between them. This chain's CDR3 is CASSPNREGGYTF. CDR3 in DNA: TGTGCCAGCTCACCAAATCGTGAGGGTGGCTACACCTTC.

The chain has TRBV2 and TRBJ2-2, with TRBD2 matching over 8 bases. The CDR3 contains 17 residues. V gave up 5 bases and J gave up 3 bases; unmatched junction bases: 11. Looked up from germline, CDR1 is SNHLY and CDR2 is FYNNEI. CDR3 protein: CASSLQGRGDHTGELFF. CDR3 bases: TGTGCCAGCAGTCTACAAGGGCGGGGGGATCACACCGGGGAGCTGTTTTTT.

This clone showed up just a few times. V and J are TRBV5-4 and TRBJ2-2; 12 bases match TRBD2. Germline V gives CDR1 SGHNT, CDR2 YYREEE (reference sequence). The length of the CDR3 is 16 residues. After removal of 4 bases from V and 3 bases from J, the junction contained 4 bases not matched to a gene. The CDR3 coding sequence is TGTGCCAGCAGCGCCCGACTAGCGGGAGACACCGGGGAGCTGTTTTTT. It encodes CASSARLAGDTGELFF.